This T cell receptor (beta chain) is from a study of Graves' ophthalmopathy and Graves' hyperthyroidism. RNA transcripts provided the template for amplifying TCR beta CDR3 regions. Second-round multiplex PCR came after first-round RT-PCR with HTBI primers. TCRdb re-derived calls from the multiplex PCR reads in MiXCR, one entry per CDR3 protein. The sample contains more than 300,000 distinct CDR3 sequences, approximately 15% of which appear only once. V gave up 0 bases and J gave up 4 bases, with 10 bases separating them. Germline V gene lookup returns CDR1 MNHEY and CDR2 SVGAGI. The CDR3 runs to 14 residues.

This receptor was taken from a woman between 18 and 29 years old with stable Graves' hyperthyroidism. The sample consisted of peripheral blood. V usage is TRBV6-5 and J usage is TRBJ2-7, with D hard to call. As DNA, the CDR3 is TGTGCCAGCAGTTACTCTTTCCAGGCTTACGAGCAGTACTTC. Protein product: CASSYSFQAYEQYF.